This TCR beta chain derives from a study of spatial heterogeneity in lung cancer. Looked up from germline, CDR1 is MNHEY and CDR2 is SMNVEV (reference sequence). The length of the CDR3 is 13 residues. Trimming removed 8 bases from V and 7 bases from J, with 14 bases in between. TCRdb re-called the 5' RACE reads with MiXCR, one entry per CDR3 protein. The sample carries nearly 95,000 distinct CDR3 sequences, approximately 19% recorded once. Stated time point: blood at routine non-recurrence follow-up after resection. The chain combines TRBV27 with TRBJ1-4, with D perhaps matching TRBD1 (5 bases). The sample in question was PBMCs, obtained at follow-up. This TCR was recovered from a male donor with early-stage non-small cell lung cancer. CDR3 sequence reads: CASSRAFGEKLFF. The CDR3 DNA sequence: TGTGCCAGCTCCAGGGCCTTCGGTGAAAAACTGTTTTTT.